The present T cell receptor (beta chain) was sequenced within a study of tumor-infiltrating lymphocytes in primary liver carcinoma. Co-extracted RNA and DNA came from approximately 20-30 mg of unsorted bulk tissue. A primer matching the constant region was used to make TCR beta cDNA from 450 to 550 ng of total RNA. Slightly modified ARM-PCR, run as three nested multiplex PCR rounds, produced the TCR beta libraries. Investigators reported that the first two PCR rounds, at roughly 10 cycles each, used TRBV1-TRBV30 forward primers with a C-beta reverse primer. TCRdb independently ran MiXCR on the multiplex PCR reads; one entry per CDR3 protein. The table shows roughly 49,000 distinct CDR3 sequences, with about 80% occurring only once. V was trimmed by 3 bases and J by 4 bases, leaving 8 bases between them. Germline V CDR1 and CDR2: KGHDR, SFDVKD. CDR3 length: 14 amino acids.

The TCR sequence derives from a man aged 40-55 years with primary liver carcinoma and hepatitis B virus infection. Sequenced input: liver tumor tissue from sampling region 5. The subset here: tumor region T5, tumor centre. This chain links TRBV24-1 with TRBJ2-2; D possibly corresponds to TRBD1 (6 bases). The CDR3 sequence: CATSDLGGTGELFF. For the CDR3, the DNA is TGTGCCACCAGTGATCTAGGGGGCACCGGGGAGCTGTTTTTT.